These T cell receptor beta chains were read from a single sample in a study of cytomegalovirus exposure and HLA in healthy donors. Clones were sequenced by immunoSEQ multiplex PCR, and TCRdb holds only the in-frame ones, with some missing. This sample carries about 190,000 clones, 74% of them seen once, and the ten largest clones take roughly 2.8%. The sequencing input was PBMCs. Receptors were obtained from a woman aged 25 to 39 in good health and CMV-seropositive. The CDR3 runs from the conserved cysteine through the conserved F or W. A D gene is named only where the DNA matches it firmly. Part of the rows lack a size; the others show once, few, many or a class for expanded clones.

d_call,j_call,clone_size,v_call,cdr3_aa,cdr3_nt
TRBD1,TRBJ1-2,-,TRBV20-1,CSAGTAGYTF,TGCAGTGCGGGGACAGCCGGCTACACCTTC
-,TRBJ1-2,-,TRBV28,CASRRGSYGYTF,TGTGCCAGCAGACGGGGGAGCTATGGCTACACCTTC
-,TRBJ1-4,-,TRBV13,CASSLGREKLFF,TGTGCCAGCAGCTTAGGCCGTGAAAAACTGTTTTTT
-,TRBJ2-1,few,TRBV4-1,CASSQLDILSYNEQFF,TGCGCCAGCAGCCAATTAGACATCCTCTCCTACAATGAGCAGTTCTTC
TRBD1,TRBJ1-1,few,TRBV5-1,CASSLGTGDKIAFF,TGCGCCAGCAGCTTGGGGACAGGGGATAAGATTGCTTTCTTT
TRBD2,TRBJ2-1,-,TRBV28,CASTPLAGIINEQFF,TGTGCCAGCACTCCCTTAGCGGGAATCATCAATGAGCAGTTCTTC
TRBD2,TRBJ2-1,-,TRBV5-4,CASSLEGLAGGDEQFF,TGTGCCAGCAGCCTGGAGGGACTAGCGGGAGGGGATGAGCAGTTCTTC
-,TRBJ2-5,few,TRBV5-4,CASSLASAAQETQYF,TGTGCCAGCAGCTTGGCAAGCGCGGCTCAGGAGACCCAGTACTTC
-,TRBJ2-7,-,TRBV13,CASSPTGYEQYF,TGTGCCAGCAGCCCGACAGGCTACGAGCAGTACTTC
TRBD2,TRBJ2-1,-,TRBV6-5,CASSYGAGARYNEQFF,TGTGCCAGCAGTTACGGGGCGGGAGCTAGGTACAATGAGCAGTTCTTC
-,TRBJ2-1,-,TRBV6-1,CASSEALGGAYNEQFF,TGTGCCAGCAGTGAAGCATTGGGCGGGGCTTACAATGAGCAGTTCTTC
-,TRBJ2-5,-,TRBV2,CASSDRTPETQYF,TGTGCCAGCAGTGATAGGACTCCTGAGACCCAGTACTTC
TRBD2,TRBJ2-2,-,TRBV19,CASSILPGGTGELFF,TGTGCCAGTAGTATCCTCCCGGGGGGCACCGGGGAGCTGTTTTTT
-,TRBJ1-5,few,TRBV5-1,CASSWAPGGTQPQHF,TGCGCCAGCAGCTGGGCGCCGGGCGGGACTCAGCCCCAGCATTTT
TRBD1,TRBJ2-7,-,TRBV6-1,CASSHSTGESYEQYF,TGTGCCAGCAGTCATTCGACAGGGGAATCCTACGAGCAGTACTTC
TRBD1,TRBJ2-2,few,TRBV19,CACGETGGHTGELFF,TGTGCCTGTGGGGAAACAGGGGGACACACCGGGGAGCTGTTTTTT
TRBD2,TRBJ2-7,-,TRBV7-6,CASSAGGDPRGEQYF,TGTGCCAGCAGCGCGGGGGGGGACCCGCGTGGCGAGCAGTACTTC
TRBD1,TRBJ2-3,few,TRBV27,CASSLTPGQGTDTQYF,TGTGCCAGCAGTTTGACCCCAGGACAGGGGACAGATACGCAGTATTTT
-,TRBJ2-1,-,TRBV7-6,CASSLAGGAGRSYNEQFF,TGTGCCAGCAGCTTAGCAGGGGGAGCGGGACGCTCCTACAATGAGCAGTTCTTC
-,TRBJ2-1,-,TRBV4-1,CASSQELSGVYNGQFF,TGCGCCAGCAGCCAAGAACTTAGCGGAGTGTACAATGGGCAGTTCTTC
-,TRBJ2-7,-,TRBV4-2,CASSLGGGGEQYF,TGTGCCAGCAGCTTAGGCGGGGGCGGGGAGCAGTACTTC
TRBD1,TRBJ1-1,-,TRBV19,CASNPTGGTTEAFF,TGTGCCAGTAATCCGACAGGGGGTACCACTGAAGCTTTCTTT
TRBD1,TRBJ2-3,-,TRBV5-4,CASSGGQGTDTQYF,TGTGCCAGCAGCGGGGGACAGGGAACAGATACGCAGTATTTT
TRBD2,TRBJ2-1,-,TRBV27,CASSPSGLAGGYEQFF,TGTGCCAGCAGCCCCTCGGGGCTAGCGGGAGGGTATGAGCAGTTCTTC
-,TRBJ1-5,once,TRBV13,CASSLDRDQPQHF,TGTGCCAGCAGCTTAGACAGGGATCAGCCCCAGCATTTT
-,TRBJ2-7,-,TRBV4-1,CASSQAPTYEQYF,TGCGCCAGCAGCCAAGCCCCCACCTACGAGCAGTACTTC
TRBD2,TRBJ2-5,-,TRBV11-2,CASSGGGQETQYF,TGTGCCAGCAGCGGGGGGGGACAAGAGACCCAGTACTTC
-,TRBJ2-7,-,TRBV7-9,CASSLDSCEQYF,TGTGCCAGCAGCCTGGACTCCTGCGAGCAGTACTTC
TRBD2,TRBJ2-7,-,TRBV5-1,CASSLGAGVYEQYF,TGCGCCAGCAGCTTGGGAGCGGGGGTATACGAGCAGTACTTC
TRBD2,TRBJ2-1,once,TRBV6-5,CASSSRVAGGEQFF,TGTGCCAGCAGTTCGAGGGTAGCGGGAGGTGAGCAGTTCTTC
TRBD2,TRBJ2-2,-,TRBV19,CASSTLAGSTGELFF,TGTGCCAGTAGTACTCTAGCGGGGAGCACCGGGGAGCTGTTTTTT
-,TRBJ1-5,once,TRBV6-1,CASREGGTMNQPQHF,TGTGCCAGCAGGGAGGGGGGGACGATGAATCAGCCCCAGCATTTT
-,TRBJ1-5,-,TRBV5-3,CARSRPSVDGEIYSNQPQHF,TGTGCCAGAAGCCGACCCAGCGTGGACGGGGAGATTTATAGCAATCAGCCCCAGCATTTT
-,TRBJ2-7,-,TRBV27,CASSSLPGQGRRYEQYF,TGTGCCAGCAGTTCTCTCCCGGGACAAGGCCGCCGATACGAGCAGTACTTC
TRBD2,TRBJ2-5,-,TRBV5-4,CASSLRRASGVGETQYF,TGTGCCAGCAGCTTGCGTAGGGCTAGCGGGGTGGGAGAGACCCAGTACTTC
-,TRBJ1-5,few,TRBV6-6,CASSYSRGRGNQPQHF,TGTGCCAGCAGTTACTCGCGGGGGAGGGGCAATCAGCCCCAGCATTTT
-,TRBJ1-4,-,TRBV19,CASSIGGTRIGEKLFF,TGTGCCAGTAGTATAGGCGGGACCAGGATCGGTGAAAAACTGTTTTTT
-,TRBJ2-7,-,TRBV5-4,CASSTERHGGEQYF,TGTGCCAGCAGCACTGAGCGGCACGGGGGCGAGCAGTACTTC
TRBD2,TRBJ2-7,-,TRBV13,CASSLNSGGEDEQYF,TGTGCCAGCAGCTTAAATTCGGGAGGAGAAGACGAGCAGTACTTC
-,TRBJ2-7,few,TRBV6-5,CASRPGGLYEQYF,TGTGCCAGCAGACCGGGTGGTCTCTACGAGCAGTACTTC
TRBD1,TRBJ2-7,-,TRBV25-1,CASRQGRSYEQYF,TGTGCCAGCAGACAGGGGCGAAGCTACGAGCAGTACTTC
-,TRBJ2-2,once,TRBV11-2,CASSLRTGGAGELFF,TGTGCCAGCAGCTTAAGGACAGGCGGGGCCGGGGAGCTGTTTTTT
TRBD2,TRBJ2-7,-,TRBV28,CASSLRPGTSGSLYF,TGTGCCAGCAGTTTACGCCCCGGGACTAGCGGGAGCCTGTACTTC
TRBD2,TRBJ2-2,-,TRBV5-4,CASSLGLAGAGGELFF,TGTGCCAGCAGCTTGGGGCTAGCGGGAGCCGGCGGGGAGCTGTTTTTT
TRBD1,TRBJ1-3,-,TRBV19,CASSTGTGTGNTIYF,TGTGCCAGTAGTACGGGGACAGGGACTGGAAACACCATATATTTT
-,TRBJ1-1,few,TRBV28,CASSSIRRGQYTEAFF,TGTGCCAGCAGTTCGATTAGAAGAGGGCAGTACACTGAAGCTTTCTTT
-,TRBJ2-5,-,TRBV5-1,CASSLAGGEETQYF,TGCGCCAGCAGCTTGGCGGGGGGCGAAGAGACCCAGTACTTC
TRBD1,TRBJ1-1,-,TRBV7-2,CASSFRDRVTEAFF,TGTGCCAGCAGCTTTCGGGACAGGGTTACTGAAGCTTTCTTT
TRBD1,TRBJ1-1,once,TRBV27,CASSLSFGIMRIQGVGEAFF,TGTGCCAGCAGTTTATCGTTTGGGATAATGCGTATACAGGGGGTGGGTGAAGCTTTCTTT
-,TRBJ1-5,-,TRBV28,CASSLWRQPQHF,TGTGCCAGCAGTTTATGGAGACAGCCCCAGCATTTT
-,TRBJ2-7,-,TRBV6-5,CASSAGPSYEQYF,TGTGCCAGCTCCGCGGGACCGTCCTACGAGCAGTACTTC
-,TRBJ2-7,-,TRBV28,CASSASSYEQYF,TGTGCCAGCTCGGCTAGCAGCTACGAGCAGTACTTC
TRBD1,TRBJ2-7,-,TRBV4-2,CASSQDRTGRSYEQYF,TGTGCCAGCAGCCAAGATAGGACAGGGCGCTCCTACGAGCAGTACTTC
-,TRBJ1-1,-,TRBV6-5,CASSYSRAFDTEAFF,TGTGCCAGCAGTTACTCGAGGGCCTTCGACACTGAAGCTTTCTTT
TRBD2,TRBJ2-7,-,TRBV6-1,CASSEREGQYEQYF,TGTGCCAGCAGTGAGCGGGAGGGCCAGTACGAGCAGTACTTC
TRBD1,TRBJ1-1,-,TRBV28,CASSLPPGQGNTEAFF,TGTGCCAGCAGTTTGCCCCCCGGACAGGGGAACACTGAAGCTTTCTTT
TRBD2,TRBJ2-2,-,TRBV11-2,CASSLGLAGVPGELFF,TGTGCCAGCAGCTTGGGGTTAGCGGGAGTTCCCGGGGAGCTGTTTTTT
-,TRBJ2-7,-,TRBV28,CASSLQTYEQYF,TGTGCCAGCAGCCTGCAGACCTACGAGCAGTACTTC